These 23 T cell receptor beta chains came from one sample sequenced in a study of cytomegalovirus exposure and HLA in healthy donors (dated by TCRdb to about 2017). The library was produced with the immunoSEQ multiplex PCR assay. For the multiplex PCR, a mixture combining 60 forward primers for TCR Vbeta segments and 13 reverse primers for TCR Jbeta segments was used. TCRdb took this table from immuneACCESS and kept in-frame rearrangements with V and J called. Such tables lack part of the clones; where checked against another copy, unresolved V genes explain under half of the gap, and the rest is unexplained. In all, the sample holds 150,000 to 200,000 clones, and about 80% of those were seen once. In total, the top ten clones hold 0.85% to 1.4% of the sample. Sequenced material: PBMCs. These receptors came from a woman aged 40-49 years in good health and CMV-seronegative.

This chain connects TRBV5-4 to TRBJ2-3; D gene unclear. Germline values: CDR1 SGHNT, CDR2 YYREEE (reference sequence). The CDR3 is made up of 14 amino acids. Trimming removed 1 base at V and 0 bases at J, with 6 bases between. The CDR3 DNA follows: TGTGCCAGCAGCTTGCGGTCTAGCACAGATACGCAGTATTTT. This translates into CASSLRSSTDTQYF. The full variable domain, with the rest looked up from reference TRBV5-4 and TRBJ2-3, is ETGVTQSPTHLIKTRGQQVTLRCSSQSGHNTVSWYQQALGQGPQFIFQYYREEENGRGNFPPRFSGLQFPNYSSELNVNALELDDSALYLCASSLRSSTDTQYFGPGTRLTVL.

This sequence joins TRBV25-1 and TRBJ2-1; the match to TRBD2 covers 9 bases. Germline values: CDR1 MGHDK, CDR2 SYGVNS. The CDR3 spans 16 residues. With V trimmed by 7 bases and J by 7 bases, 14 bases remained unmatched. The CDR3 DNA is TGTGCCAGCACCCCTTGGGGGCGGGAGGGTTCTAATGAGCAGTTCTTC. Translation: CASTPWGREGSNEQFF.

V and J are TRBV15 and TRBJ2-1; possible D gene TRBD1, 5 bases. The CDR3 has 17 amino acids. Germline V gene data show CDR1 as LNHNV and CDR2 as YYDKDF (reference sequence). V was cut by 0 bases and J by 1 base, with 13 bases left in between. Here the CDR3 reads CATSRDWGTASYNEQFF. Here the CDR3 DNA reads TGTGCCACCAGCAGAGATTGGGGCACCGCTTCCTACAATGAGCAGTTCTTC.

This chain joins TRBV7-9 and TRBJ2-1; 9 bases are a match to TRBD2. CDR3 length: 15 residues. Germline lookup yields CDR1 SEHNR and CDR2 FQNEAQ (reference sequence). V lost 6 bases and J lost 4; bases outside the gene matches: 7. In DNA, the CDR3 is TGTGCCAGCAGACTGAGACTAGCGGAGTACAATGAGCAGTTCTTC. Translated, it gives CASRLRLAEYNEQFF.

There are many counts of this clone. The chain combines TRBV15 with TRBJ2-7; 10 nucleotides match TRBD2. V shed 5 bases, J shed 11 bases, and the junction held 15 bases outside the gene matches. Per the germline V gene, CDR1 is LNHNV and CDR2 is YYDKDF (reference sequence). The CDR3 covers 15 residues. The CDR3 protein is CATSCGLADLSGKYV. CDR3 nucleotide sequence: TGTGCCACCAGCTGTGGACTAGCGGACCTCTCGGGAAAGTACGTC.

This clone appeared once. The V gene is TRBV19, the J gene TRBJ1-2, with TRBD1 as a possible D gene (5 bases). This CDR3 has 15 residues. CDR1 LNHDA and CDR2 SQIVND come from the germline V gene (reference sequence). V gave up 0 bases and J gave up 4 bases, with 12 bases separating them. CDR3 sequence reads: CASSIDLGPPYGYTF. The CDR3 DNA reads TGTGCCAGTAGTATAGATTTGGGGCCCCCCTATGGCTACACCTTC.

This clone has only a few counts. V and J are TRBV18 and TRBJ1-3; TRBD1 aligns across 9 bases. This CDR3 spans 17 amino acids. Germline assignment: CDR1 KGHSH and CDR2 LQKENI. J lost 0 bases, V lost 3 bases, and 6 bases had no gene match. For the CDR3, the DNA is TGTGCCAGCTCACCTGGGACAGGGCAGAGCTCTGGAAACACCATATATTTT. Encoded protein: CASSPGTGQSSGNTIYF.

The chain combines TRBV27 with TRBJ2-1; 10 bases agree with TRBD2. The CDR3 sequence is 14 residues long. Germline-derived CDR1 and CDR2 are MNHEY and SMNVEV (reference sequence). The V gene end was trimmed by 8 bases and the J gene end by 4 bases; junction bases not matched to a gene: 5. The CDR3 region has the DNA TGTGCCAGCGTCCCTAGCGGGAGTTACAATGAGCAGTTCTTC. This sequence encodes CASVPSGSYNEQFF.

The chain joins TRBV7-9 to TRBJ2-1; D is ambiguous. V lost 5 bases and J lost 8, with 7 bases in between. Germline V gene lookup returns CDR1 SEHNR and CDR2 FQNEAQ (reference sequence). The CDR3 runs to 11 residues. CDR3 nucleotide sequence: TGTGCCAGCAGCCCTCAGGATGAGCAGTTCTTC. Amino acid sequence: CASSPQDEQFF.

A single count supports this clone. V is TRBV7-8 and J is TRBJ2-3, with 14 bases lining up with TRBD2. The V and J ends lost 5 bases and 4 bases, in that order; junction bases with no gene match: 8. This CDR3 comprises 17 residues. Germline-derived CDR1 and CDR2 are SGHVS and FQNEAQ. The CDR3 coding sequence is TGTGCCAGCAGCCCGGGACTAGCGGGAGTTCGGGCAGATACGCAGTATTTT. Translating it yields CASSPGLAGVRADTQYF. Based on the CDR3 plus reference TRBV7-8 and TRBJ2-3, the full variable domain is GAGVSQSPRYKVAKRGQDVALRCDPISGHVSLFWYQQALGQGPEFLTYFQNEAQLDKSGLPSDRFFAERPEGSVSTLKIQRTQQEDSAVYLCASSPGLAGVRADTQYFGPGTRLTVL.

The CDR3 reads CASRSLDGSYNEQFF. The CDR3 region has the DNA TGTGCCAGCAGATCCCTCGACGGGTCCTACAATGAGCAGTTCTTC. The gene calls are TRBV27 and TRBJ2-1; D unresolved. This CDR3 comprises 15 residues. Germline CDR1 MNHEY, CDR2 SMNVEV (reference sequence). Trimming took off 6 bases at V and 1 base at J, with 13 bases between the two ends.

The V call is TRBV19, the J call TRBJ1-1; 12 bases match TRBD1. Germline CDR1 is LNHDA and CDR2 is SQIVND (reference sequence). CDR3 length equals 15 residues. V was clipped by 4 bases and J by 11 bases; unmatched bases: 11. The chain's CDR3 is CASSTRDRGPDGAFF. The CDR3 region has the DNA TGTGCCAGTAGTACCCGGGACAGGGGGCCCGATGGGGCTTTCTTT.

This clone has a handful of counts. The chain combines TRBV19 with TRBJ2-4; D call uncertain. The CDR3 has 13 amino acids. Trimming stripped 5 bases from V and 8 bases from J, with 13 bases between. The V gene's germline CDR1 is LNHDA and CDR2 SQIVND (reference sequence). DNA of the CDR3: TGTGCCAGTAGTCCCTACCGGCAGGACATTCAGTACTTC. This gives the protein CASSPYRQDIQYF.

The chain carries TRBV25-1 and TRBJ2-1, with 11 bases aligning to TRBD2. The CDR3 has 16 residues. The germline V gene has CDR1 MGHDK and CDR2 SYGVNS. V dropped 3 bases and J dropped 6; count of bases not matched to a gene: 7. The CDR3 sequence: CASSEPGLAGGNEQFF. CDR3 sequence (DNA): TGTGCCAGCAGTGAGCCTGGACTAGCGGGCGGCAATGAGCAGTTCTTC.

This clone was detected only once. The chain carries TRBV7-3 and TRBJ2-5, with 7 bases aligning to TRBD1. Trimming at V came to 3 bases and at J to 6 bases, leaving 10 bases not matched to a gene. The CDR3 extends over 15 amino acids. Germline V lookup: CDR1 SGHTA, CDR2 FQGTGA. The CDR3 is CASSLGVGGSKTQYF. As DNA, the CDR3 is TGTGCCAGCAGCTTGGGGGTAGGGGGCTCGAAGACCCAGTACTTC. The whole variable domain, remainder taken from reference TRBV7-3 and TRBJ2-5, is GAGVSQTPSNKVTEKGKYVELRCDPISGHTALYWYRQSLGQGPEFLIYFQGTGAADDSGLPNDRFFAVRPEGSVSTLKIQRTERGDSAVYLCASSLGVGGSKTQYFGPGTRLLVL.

V and J are TRBV2 and TRBJ2-7; D is undetermined. The CDR3 is 15 residues long. Germline V gene data show CDR1 as SNHLY and CDR2 as FYNNEI. Trimming left V 3 bases short and J 2 bases short, with 14 bases between. CDR3 residues: CASSDSPGPPYEQYV. As DNA, the CDR3 is TGTGCCAGCAGTGACTCTCCAGGTCCCCCCTACGAGCAGTACGTC.

This clone was observed a few times. V is TRBV2 and J is TRBJ2-7; possible D gene TRBD2, 5 bases. The CDR3 contains 19 residues. From germline, CDR1 is SNHLY and CDR2 FYNNEI. V lost 3 bases and J 0 bases, leaving 24 bases between the germline ends. The CDR3 region is CASSELGLAIHESSYEQYF. In DNA form, the CDR3 reads TGTGCCAGCAGTGAGCTAGGGCTAGCTATTCACGAGAGCTCCTACGAGCAGTACTTC.

The V gene is TRBV30, the J gene TRBJ2-1; D not resolved. V shed 3 bases and J shed 7 bases, with 7 bases lying between them. Germline V gives CDR1 GTSNPN, CDR2 SVGIG (reference sequence). CDR3 size: 11 residues. The CDR3 bases are TGTGCCTGGAGGAGATGGAATGAGCAGTTCTTC. It encodes CAWRRWNEQFF.

The V gene is TRBV5-1, the J gene TRBJ2-3; no clear D gene. In germline, CDR1 is SGHRS, CDR2 YFSETQ. V lost 0 bases and J lost 5, with 4 bases in between. The CDR3 sequence is 12 residues long. The CDR3 sequence: CASSLAQDTQYF. For the CDR3, the DNA is TGCGCCAGCAGCTTGGCCCAAGATACGCAGTATTTT.

The V and J genes are TRBV2 and TRBJ1-1; D not resolved. CDR3 size: 14 residues. V was trimmed by 2 bases and J by 5 bases, leaving 12 bases between them. The germline CDR1 and CDR2 sequences are SNHLY and FYNNEI. CDR3 in DNA: TGTGCCAGCAGTGAACCCCCCGGGGTGACTGAAGCTTTCTTT. Its protein product is CASSEPPGVTEAFF.

This CDR3 is CASSSGLADNEQFF. In DNA form, the CDR3 reads TGTGCCAGCAGCTCCGGACTAGCGGACAATGAGCAGTTCTTC. V gene TRBV11-3 combines with J gene TRBJ2-1; TRBD2 matches 10 bases. CDR1 and CDR2 from the germline V gene are SGHNT and YENEEA. The V and J ends lost 4 bases and 5 bases, in that order; junction bases with no gene match: 2. CDR3 size: 14 residues.

The chain recombines TRBV5-8 with TRBJ2-1; TRBD2 aligns across 9 bases. The CDR3 runs to 16 residues. Trimming took 4 bases from V and 4 from J; bases not matched to a gene: 9. Germline loops: CDR1 SGHTS, CDR2 YDEGEE. CDR3 DNA: TGTGCCAGCAGCCCGTTAACTAGCGGGCTTTACAATGAGCAGTTCTTC. Translated, it gives CASSPLTSGLYNEQFF. The variable domain in full, with the rest retrieved from reference TRBV5-8 and TRBJ2-1, is EAGVTQSPTHLIKTRGQQATLRCSPISGHTSVYWYQQALGLGLQFLLWYDEGEERNRGNFPPRFSGRQFPNYSSELNVNALELEDSALYLCASSPLTSGLYNEQFFGPGTRLTVL.

This chain connects TRBV5-1 to TRBJ2-2, with D possibly being TRBD2 (5 bases). From germline, CDR1 is SGHRS and CDR2 YFSETQ. The germline V and J ends were trimmed by 4 bases and 1 base, with 8 bases remaining between them. The CDR3 contains 14 residues. CDR3 protein: CASSRAVNTGELFF. As DNA, the CDR3 is TGCGCCAGCAGCCGAGCGGTGAACACCGGGGAGCTGTTTTTT.